The 25 T cell receptor beta chains given below trace back to one sample, sequenced in a study of human T cells and chemical hapten exposure. Specified time point: patch test 2, 6 weeks after DPC sensitization. Treatment here: therapeutic diphenylcyclopropenone sensitization with weekly scalp DPC. TCRdb passed the RACE reads through MiXCR, listing each CDR3 protein once. The sample holds tens of thousands of distinct CDR3 sequences; approximately 9.9% are singletons and the top ten take less than 2.5%. The specimen comprised whole blood, sampled in connection with sensitization to the hapten diphenylcyclopropenone (DPC). These receptors all come from a man aged 35 to 55 with alopecia areata. Some clones in this sample may be carry-over from other donors' samples.

This clonotype appeared a few times. This chain connects TRBV20-1 to TRBJ2-3; no definite D call. CDR3 length: 15 amino acids. The V gene's germline CDR1 is DFQATT and CDR2 SNEGSKA (reference sequence). V was cut by 5 bases and J by 3 bases, with 18 bases left in between. As DNA, the CDR3 is TGCAGTGCTTCACATTACCTAAGCCGTACAGATACGCAGTATTTT. Amino acids: CSASHYLSRTDTQYF.

V usage is TRBV7-9 and J usage is TRBJ1-2; D is uncertain. Trimming cost V 7 bases and J 6 bases, with 12 bases left between them. Germline V CDR1 and CDR2: SEHNR, FQNEAQ (reference sequence). The length of the CDR3 is 12 residues. The CDR3 protein is CASTHEVDGYTF. The CDR3 bases are TGTGCCAGCACCCACGAGGTTGATGGCTACACCTTC.

This clonotype was seen repeatedly, ten times or more. This rearrangement joins TRBV2 to TRBJ1-1; D gene unclear. Trimming cost V 3 bases and J 0 bases, with 5 bases left between them. The CDR3 covers 13 residues. From germline, CDR1 is SNHLY and CDR2 FYNNEI. CDR3 nucleotides: TGTGCCAGCAGTGAGGGTATGAACACTGAAGCTTTCTTT. Translating gives CASSEGMNTEAFF.

The chain uses TRBV18 and TRBJ2-1, with TRBD1 as a possible D gene (5 bases). The CDR3 runs 13 residues. V lost 3 bases to trimming and J lost 3 bases, with 6 bases between them. CDR1 is KGHSH and CDR2 is LQKENI in the germline V gene. For the CDR3, the DNA is TGTGCCAGCTCACCCGACAGCTACAATGAGCAGTTCTTC. Protein: CASSPDSYNEQFF. The full variable domain, its missing parts supplied by reference TRBV18 and TRBJ2-1, is NAGVMQNPRHLVRRRGQEARLRCSPMKGHSHVYWYRQLPEEGLKFMVYLQKENIIDESGMPKERFSAEFPKEGPSILRIQQVVRGDSAAYFCASSPDSYNEQFFGPGTRLTVL.

J is TRBJ2-6 and V is TRBV2; TRBD1 matches at 10 bases. The trim removed 5 bases at V and 2 bases at J, leaving 3 bases unmatched. There are 16 residues in the CDR3. In germline, CDR1 is SNHLY, CDR2 FYNNEI. CDR3 in amino acids: CASSLGQGAGANVLTF. CDR3 coding DNA: TGTGCCAGCAGTCTAGGACAGGGGGCTGGGGCCAACGTCCTGACTTTC.

J is TRBJ2-4 and V is TRBV29-1; either TRBD1 or TRBD2 may supply D (6 bases each). This CDR3 region has 13 residues. The V and J ends lost 3 bases and 6 bases respectively, with 12 bases between them. CDR1 is SQVTM and CDR2 is ANQGSEA in the germline V gene. CDR3: CSVDWRGTNIQYF. CDR3 DNA sequence: TGCAGCGTTGACTGGAGGGGGACAAACATTCAGTACTTC.

The chain employs TRBV7-2 and TRBJ2-1, with TRBD1 as a possible D gene (5 bases). CDR1 is SGHTA, CDR2 FQGNSA, per germline. This CDR3 is built from 14 residues. The V and J ends lost 2 bases and 12 bases respectively, with 17 bases between them. Here the CDR3 reads CASSLRGVRGGQFF. In nucleotides, the CDR3 is TGTGCCAGCAGCTTAAGGGGCGTTAGGGGCGGGCAGTTCTTC.

This clonotype was detected a few times. The rearrangement uses TRBV2 and TRBJ1-4; D is ambiguous. V lost 3 bases to trimming and J lost 0 bases, with 11 bases between them. Germline V CDR1 and CDR2: SNHLY, FYNNEI. This CDR3 has 16 amino acids. In nucleotides, the CDR3 is TGTGCCAGCAGTGATGGGCAGCTTGCAACTAATGAAAAACTGTTTTTT. Translating it yields CASSDGQLATNEKLFF. Variable domain in full (rest from reference TRBV2 and TRBJ1-4): EPEVTQTPSHQVTQMGQEVILRCVPISNHLYFYWYRQILGQKVEFLVSFYNNEISEKSEIFDDQFSVERPDGSNFTLKIRSTKLEDSAMYFCASSDGQLATNEKLFFGSGTQLSVL.

Ten or more counts support this clonotype. Written as DNA, the CDR3 is TGCAGCGTTGTGACAGATACGCAGTATTTT. Protein product: CSVVTDTQYF. The chain carries TRBV29-1 and TRBJ2-3; D unclear. The CDR3 runs to 10 residues. Germline lookup yields CDR1 SQVTM and CDR2 ANQGSEA. V shed 4 bases and J shed 3 bases, with 2 bases lying between them.

In this sample, this clonotype turned up a few times. The chain has TRBV2 and TRBJ2-1; D not certain. Between the trimmed V and J ends, which lost 5 bases and 4 bases, there was a span of 12 bases. Germline values: CDR1 SNHLY, CDR2 FYNNEI. CDR3 size: 14 residues. The chain's CDR3 is CASSRIYPYNEQFF. The DNA for the CDR3 is TGTGCCAGCAGTCGCATATATCCTTACAATGAGCAGTTCTTC.

This clonotype was detected many times. The rearrangement links TRBV19 to TRBJ1-2; 8 nucleotides line up with TRBD1. V shed 7 bases, J shed 1 base, and the junction held 8 bases outside the gene matches. The CDR3 totals 15 residues. The V gene's germline CDR1 is LNHDA and CDR2 SQIVND (reference sequence). The CDR3 here is CASNPGGLVNYGYTF. In DNA form, the CDR3 reads TGTGCCAGTAACCCAGGGGGCCTCGTTAACTATGGCTACACCTTC.

This clonotype was observed at least ten times. This chain connects TRBV5-5 to TRBJ1-1; unclear D gene. The CDR3 length is 13 residues. Germline CDR1 and CDR2: SGHKS and YYEKEE (reference sequence). The ends were cut back, 3 bases at V and 5 bases at J, with 11 bases in the middle. The CDR3 DNA follows: TGTGCCAGCAGCTCGAGGGAGTATACTGAAGCTTTCTTT. Translating it yields CASSSREYTEAFF.

This clonotype was recorded a few times. CDR3 amino acids: CSARQGLSYNEQFF. The CDR3 bases are TGCAGTGCTAGACAGGGACTATCCTACAATGAGCAGTTCTTC. This chain connects TRBV20-1 to TRBJ2-1, with 7 bases fitting TRBD2. Germline-derived CDR1 and CDR2 are DFQATT and SNEGSKA (reference sequence). V gave up 2 bases and J gave up 1 base; unmatched junction bases: 2. The length of the CDR3 is 14 residues.

This chain joins TRBV10-3 and TRBJ2-3; D is unresolved. The V gene's germline CDR1 is ENHRY and CDR2 SYGVKD. V was clipped by 1 base and J by 4 bases, with 9 bases between them. The CDR3 is made up of 14 amino acids. CDR3 nucleotides: TGTGCCATCAGTGAGTGGTCTAGTGCAGATACGCAGTATTTT. Translated, it gives CAISEWSSADTQYF.

Ten or more counts support this clonotype. J is TRBJ2-7 and V is TRBV11-2; TRBD2 matches at 8 bases. V gave up 1 base and J gave up 6 bases; unmatched junction bases: 5. Germline CDR1 SGHAT, CDR2 FQNNGV. The CDR3 runs 14 residues. The CDR3 loop reads CASSLGTSPGEQYV. In DNA, the CDR3 is TGTGCCAGCAGCTTAGGGACTAGCCCGGGCGAGCAGTACGTC.

This clonotype was seen a handful of times. The chain uses TRBV6-2 or TRBV6-3 and TRBJ1-1, with a tentative D call TRBD1 (6 bases). Germline V gene data show CDR1 as MNHEY and CDR2 as SVGEGT. V was trimmed by 5 bases and J by 3 bases, leaving 16 bases between them. This CDR3 spans 15 amino acids. The CDR3 spells CASSPRGLRDTEAFF. As DNA, the CDR3 is TGTGCCAGCAGTCCCAGGGGTCTGAGAGACACTGAAGCTTTCTTT.

V is TRBV29-1 and J is TRBJ2-2, with TRBD1 matching over 8 bases. Germline CDR1 SQVTM, CDR2 ANQGSEA. J gave up 4 bases and V 7 bases, and 5 bases lay outside the gene matches. CDR3 size: 13 residues. The CDR3 DNA reads TGCAGCGCCGAGGGACAGGTCACCGGGGAGCTGTTTTTT. It specifies CSAEGQVTGELFF.

This clonotype has a handful of counts. The gene calls are TRBV7-3 and TRBJ1-6, with D unclear. Germline CDR1 reads SGHTA; CDR2 reads FQGTGA. The CDR3 has 14 amino acids. Trimming removed 5 bases at V and 9 bases at J, with 14 bases between. CDR3: CASSLSQPSSPLHF. The DNA for the CDR3 is TGTGCCAGCAGCCTTTCCCAGCCCAGTTCACCCCTCCACTTT.

The rearrangement uses TRBV5-1 and TRBJ2-1; 14 nucleotides match TRBD2. CDR1 is SGHRS and CDR2 is YFSETQ in the germline V gene. The CDR3 contains 15 residues. V trimming: 3 bases; J trimming: 9 bases; junction bases outside the gene matches: 5. The CDR3 DNA is TGCGCCAGCAGCTGGGGACTAGCGGGAGAGACTGAGCAGTTCTTC. As protein: CASSWGLAGETEQFF.

The chain recombines TRBV6-6 with TRBJ2-7; D ambiguous. Germline V gene data show CDR1 as MNHNY and CDR2 as SVGAGI (reference sequence). The V gene lost 5 bases and the J gene lost 3 bases, with 11 bases spanning the gap. This CDR3 spans 13 amino acids. CDR3 residues: CASSTNDGYEQYF. In nucleotides, the CDR3 is TGTGCCAGCAGTACGAACGACGGCTACGAGCAGTACTTC.

The rearrangement links TRBV28 to TRBJ2-3; D is possibly TRBD1 (6 bases). The germline V and J ends were trimmed by 4 bases and 4 bases, with 15 bases remaining between them. Germline lookup yields CDR1 MDHEN and CDR2 SYDVKM. The CDR3 is made up of 15 amino acids. This CDR3 reads CASSSLRGRSDTQYF. In nucleotides, the CDR3 is TGTGCCAGCAGTTCCCTCAGGGGACGGTCAGATACGCAGTATTTT.

This clonotype was seen ten or more times. The gene calls are TRBV2 and TRBJ2-3, with 8 bases identical to TRBD2. V was clipped by 5 bases and J by 3 bases; unmatched bases: 7. The CDR3 consists of 15 residues. Germline CDR1 reads SNHLY; CDR2 reads FYNNEI. The CDR3 is CASSRAGVGTDTQYF. The CDR3 DNA follows: TGTGCCAGCAGTCGAGCGGGAGTTGGTACAGATACGCAGTATTTT.

This clonotype was picked up a small number of times. The J gene is TRBJ2-5, the V gene TRBV19; TRBD2 might be the D (6 bases). V dropped 3 bases and J dropped 5 bases, with 7 bases sitting between them. CDR1 LNHDA and CDR2 SQIVND come from the germline V gene (reference sequence). The CDR3 spans 12 residues. DNA for the CDR3: TGTGCCAGTAGTATTCGGGGGGAGACCCAGTACTTC. This gives the protein CASSIRGETQYF.

CDR3 loop: CASSVGQGASTDTQYF. CDR3 nucleotide sequence: TGTGCCAGCAGCGTAGGACAGGGGGCCAGCACAGATACGCAGTATTTT. This chain joins TRBV7-9 and TRBJ2-3, with TRBD1 identical over 11 bases. From germline, CDR1 is SEHNR and CDR2 FQNEAQ (reference sequence). Trimming at V came to 5 bases and at J to 0 bases, leaving 4 bases not matched to a gene. CDR3 size: 16 residues.

This clonotype has more than one count but fewer than ten. The chain's CDR3 is CASSLGQYDGELFF. In DNA, the CDR3 is TGTGCCAGCAGCTTGGGACAGTATGACGGGGAGCTGTTTTTT. The chain couples TRBV7-9 to TRBJ2-2; 7 positions match TRBD1. V was pared by 3 bases and J by 7 bases, with 5 bases of the junction left unmatched. This CDR3 comprises 14 residues. Germline V gene lookup returns CDR1 SEHNR and CDR2 FQNEAQ (reference sequence). Variable domain in full (rest from reference TRBV7-9 and TRBJ2-2): DTGVSQNPRHKITKRGQNVTFRCDPISEHNRLYWYRQTLGQGPEFLTYFQNEAQLEKSRLLSDRFSAERPKGSFSTLEIQRTEQGDSAMYLCASSLGQYDGELFFGEGSRLTVL.